This TCR beta chain was captured in a study of T cells in localized non-small cell lung cancer. Sequencing used immunoSEQ multiplex PCR; TCRdb keeps in-frame clones, though not all of them. Of roughly 1,000 clones in the sample, around 21% were seen once. The germline V gene encodes CDR1 LNHDA and CDR2 SQIVND (reference sequence). The ends lost 5 bases at V and 3 bases at J; junction bases unmatched: 7. The CDR3 runs to 16 residues. Material: normal lung tissue next to the tumor, obtained before any cancer treatment. The rearrangement uses TRBV19 and TRBJ1-2, with 12 positions matching TRBD1. The receptor's source is a male donor older than 55 with stage III lung adenocarcinoma. CDR3 sequence reads: CASSSGTGGWDYGYTF. Written as DNA, the CDR3 is TGTGCCAGTAGTTCCGGGACAGGGGGCTGGGACTATGGCTACACCTTC.